One and the same sample provided the 31 T cell receptor beta chains below, sequenced in a study of T-cell memory formation after mild COVID-19. TCRdb called the 5' RACE reads again in MiXCR, with one record for every CDR3 protein. Here the sample spans a few hundred thousand distinct CDR3 sequences, approximately 25% being singletons. The sample was PBMCs or a T cell subset sorted from them (not recorded which). Receptors were obtained from an adult woman who had mild COVID-19 (a few samples of this study predate the infection). Cell type and time point are not known.

V usage is TRBV24-1 and J usage is TRBJ2-1; no definite D call. With 2 bases removed from V and 8 bases from J, the gap between germline ends came to 15 bases. Germline lookup yields CDR1 KGHDR and CDR2 SFDVKD. The CDR3 consists of 15 residues. The CDR3 DNA sequence: TGTGCCACCAGTGATTCCCGAAGGGTCTTTCATGAGCAGTTCTTC. This codes for CATSDSRRVFHEQFF.

This clonotype occurred a few times. The CDR3 sequence is CSARAPSRATQETQYF. For the CDR3, the DNA is TGCAGTGCTAGAGCTCCCTCGCGGGCTACACAAGAGACCCAGTACTTC. This rearrangement joins TRBV20-1 to TRBJ2-5, with D perhaps matching TRBD2 (5 bases). V lost 1 base, J lost 2 bases, and 17 bases lay in between. Germline V gives CDR1 DFQATT, CDR2 SNEGSKA (reference sequence). CDR3 length: 16 amino acids.

This clonotype came up many times. The J gene is TRBJ1-1, the V gene TRBV12-3 or TRBV12-4, with D uncertain. The CDR3 consists of 13 residues. Trimming removed 6 bases from V and 0 bases from J, with 8 bases in between. The CDR3 region is CASSQNLNTEAFF. The CDR3 coding sequence is TGTGCCAGCAGCCAAAACCTGAACACTGAAGCTTTCTTT.

The sample holds a few counts of this clonotype. The chain uses TRBV24-1 and TRBJ2-2; D is possibly TRBD2 (7 bases). CDR3 length: 16 amino acids. The V end lost 2 bases, the J end lost 1 base, and 10 bases lay between the germline ends. CDR1 is KGHDR, CDR2 SFDVKD, per germline. The CDR3 DNA sequence: TGTGCCACCAGTGATTGGGGGGGGCAGAACACCGGGGAGCTGTTTTTT. Protein: CATSDWGGQNTGELFF.

A few counts support this clonotype. The rearrangement joins TRBV5-6 to TRBJ2-1, with a weak D call TRBD2 (5 bases). V lost 5 bases to trimming and J lost 5 bases, with 11 bases between them. CDR1 and CDR2 from the germline V gene are SGHDT and YYEEEE. The CDR3 runs to 13 residues. The CDR3 is CASRATTDNEQFF. In nucleotides, the CDR3 is TGTGCCAGCAGGGCGACTACCGACAATGAGCAGTTCTTC.

The CDR3 sequence: CASSLLNEMNTEAFF. CDR3 DNA sequence: TGTGCCAGCAGCCTTTTGAACGAAATGAACACTGAAGCTTTCTTT. The V and J genes are TRBV7-9 and TRBJ1-1; unclear D gene. Trimming removed 5 bases at V and 0 bases at J, with 13 bases between. CDR3 length equals 15 residues. CDR1 and CDR2 (germline): SEHNR, FQNEAQ (reference sequence).

The chain is built from TRBV5-1 and TRBJ2-5; 10 bases match TRBD2. This CDR3 has 14 residues. In germline, CDR1 is SGHRS, CDR2 YFSETQ. Trimming at V came to 7 bases and at J to 3 bases, leaving 6 bases not matched to a gene. Here the CDR3 reads CASRSGRGKETQYF. CDR3 nucleotide sequence: TGCGCCAGCCGAAGCGGGAGGGGTAAAGAGACCCAGTACTTC.

The chain couples TRBV12-3 or TRBV12-4 to TRBJ2-1; D gene unclear. With 7 bases removed from V and 8 bases from J, the gap between germline ends came to 15 bases. CDR3 length: 13 residues. CDR3 DNA sequence: TGTGCCAGCATCCATAATTTAGGTTATGAGCAGTTCTTC. Translating it yields CASIHNLGYEQFF.

This rearrangement joins TRBV5-1 to TRBJ1-2; TRBD1 aligns across 12 bases. Per germline, CDR1 SGHRS and CDR2 YFSETQ. Trimming took 0 bases from V and 2 from J; bases not matched to a gene: 11. This CDR3 region has 19 residues. The CDR3: CASSLAGLWGQGANYGYTF. The CDR3 region has the DNA TGCGCCAGCAGCTTGGCCGGCCTGTGGGGACAGGGGGCGAACTATGGCTACACCTTC.

This clonotype was counted a few times. The genes are TRBV20-1 and TRBJ1-6, with 8 bases that match TRBD1. J lost 7 bases, V lost 0 bases, and 14 bases had no gene match. CDR1 and CDR2 (germline): DFQATT, SNEGSKA (reference sequence). This CDR3 has 18 amino acids. CDR3 amino acids: CSARDSVLSPGGNSPLHF. The CDR3 bases are TGCAGTGCTAGAGATTCGGTATTGTCCCCAGGGGGCAATTCACCCCTCCACTTT.

The rearrangement links TRBV24-1 to TRBJ2-5, with TRBD1 matching over 9 bases. From germline, CDR1 is KGHDR and CDR2 SFDVKD. Trimming took 2 bases from V and 3 from J; bases not matched to a gene: 6. This CDR3 has 16 amino acids. In DNA form, the CDR3 reads TGTGCCACCAGTGATTCTGGGACAGGGACGAAAGAGACCCAGTACTTC. Protein product: CATSDSGTGTKETQYF.

The chain links TRBV20-1 to TRBJ1-2, with 10 bases matching TRBD1. The CDR3 contains 16 residues. J was trimmed by 5 bases and V by 0 bases; bases with no gene match: 9. Germline assignment: CDR1 DFQATT and CDR2 SNEGSKA (reference sequence). This CDR3 is CSARDRDRGIWYGYTF. The CDR3 region has the DNA TGCAGTGCTAGAGATAGGGACAGGGGTATTTGGTATGGCTACACCTTC.

This clonotype was counted only a few times. CDR3 in DNA: TGCAGTGCCGGGACAGGGCGACTCGGCGAGCAGTACTTC. It is translated as CSAGTGRLGEQYF. V is TRBV20-1 and J is TRBJ2-7; 9 positions match TRBD1. The V and J ends lost 6 bases and 6 bases, in that order; junction bases with no gene match: 9. Germline lookup yields CDR1 DFQATT and CDR2 SNEGSKA (reference sequence). The CDR3 loop spans 13 amino acids.

The genes are TRBV7-9 and TRBJ2-2, with 7 bases fitting TRBD1. The length of the CDR3 is 15 residues. Looked up from germline, CDR1 is SEHNR and CDR2 is FQNEAQ (reference sequence). The V gene end was trimmed by 4 bases and the J gene end by 6 bases; junction bases not matched to a gene: 8. As DNA, the CDR3 is TGTGCCAGCAGCTCGAGACAGGGTAGTCCCGGGGAGCTGTTTTTT. Residues: CASSSRQGSPGELFF.

The chain recombines TRBV5-5 with TRBJ2-1; the D gene could be TRBD1 or TRBD2 (5 bases each). Trimming stripped 3 bases from V and 9 bases from J, with 16 bases between. The CDR3 consists of 14 residues. CDR1 SGHKS and CDR2 YYEKEE come from the germline V gene (reference sequence). CDR3 coding DNA: TGTGCCAGCAGCTCGGGGACCGAACGCACTGAGCAGTTCTTC. The encoded protein is CASSSGTERTEQFF.

V is TRBV13 and J is TRBJ1-3; D is ambiguous. Germline loops: CDR1 PRHDT, CDR2 FYEKMQ (reference sequence). This CDR3 has 16 residues. V lost 1 base, J lost 0 bases, and 10 bases lay in between. CDR3 sequence reads: CASSLESLSSGNTIYF. CDR3 coding DNA: TGTGCCAGCAGCTTAGAGTCCCTGAGCTCTGGAAACACCATATATTTT.

In its sample, this clonotype was seen a few times. The chain uses TRBV6-5 and TRBJ1-2, with D perhaps matching TRBD1 (5 bases). The germline CDR1 and CDR2 sequences are MNHEY and SVGAGI. CDR3 size: 15 residues. V was cut by 6 bases and J by 5 bases, with 19 bases left in between. The chain's CDR3 is CASSLTTPQGYGYTF. The CDR3 nucleotides read TGTGCCAGCAGCCTAACCACTCCGCAGGGTTATGGCTACACCTTC.

This clonotype was counted between two and nine times. The chain couples TRBV29-1 to TRBJ1-1, with D possibly being TRBD1 (5 bases). Germline lookup yields CDR1 SQVTM and CDR2 ANQGSEA. This CDR3 region has 11 residues. V was clipped by 7 bases and J by 14 bases, with 20 bases between them. The CDR3 nucleotides read TGCAGCGATGGGACCCATTATCGGGGCTTCTTT. Protein product: CSDGTHYRGFF.

The DNA for the CDR3 is TGTGCCAGCAGGCGAGGTGGGGGGAACACTGAAGCTTTCTTT. The encoded protein is CASRRGGGNTEAFF. The chain combines TRBV2 with TRBJ1-1; possible D gene TRBD1, 5 bases. The length of the CDR3 is 14 residues. V was clipped by 6 bases and J by 1 base, with 12 bases between them. Germline V gene lookup returns CDR1 SNHLY and CDR2 FYNNEI.

The gene calls are TRBV7-9 and TRBJ2-7; no clear D gene. The CDR3 consists of 13 residues. Trimming cost V 3 bases and J 0 bases, with 6 bases left between them. Germline V gives CDR1 SEHNR, CDR2 FQNEAQ (reference sequence). The CDR3 spells CASSFLLSYEQYF. CDR3 bases: TGTGCCAGCAGCTTCCTCCTCTCCTACGAGCAGTACTTC.

This chain uses TRBV29-1 with TRBJ2-7, with D maybe TRBD1 (5 bases). CDR1 is SQVTM, CDR2 ANQGSEA, per germline. The CDR3 sequence is 13 residues long. Between the trimmed V and J ends, which lost 2 bases and 0 bases, there was a span of 8 bases. The chain's CDR3 is CSVETQVSYEQYF. DNA for the CDR3: TGCAGCGTTGAAACACAGGTCTCCTACGAGCAGTACTTC.

CDR3 coding DNA: TGTGCCAGCAACCGAAATCTAGCGGGAGGAAACACCGGGGAGCTGTTTTTT. It yields the protein CASNRNLAGGNTGELFF. The chain has TRBV6-2 or TRBV6-3 and TRBJ2-2, with 11 bases matching TRBD2. The CDR3 sequence is 17 residues long. Germline CDR1 reads MNHEY; CDR2 reads SVGEGT. The junction had 9 bases not matched to a gene; V was cut back by 7 bases and J by 2 bases.

The chain combines TRBV7-9 with TRBJ2-7, with D perhaps matching TRBD2 (6 bases). CDR3 length equals 16 residues. Per the germline V gene, CDR1 is SEHNR and CDR2 is FQNEAQ (reference sequence). The V end was cut by 1 base, the J end by 5 bases, with 18 bases between. Here the CDR3 reads CASSLGSGAGPHEQYF. The CDR3 nucleotides read TGTGCCAGCAGCTTAGGGTCAGGAGCGGGTCCCCACGAGCAGTACTTC.

The V call is TRBV23-1, the J call TRBJ2-3; D possibly matches TRBD1 or TRBD2 (5 bases each). TRBV23-1 is an ORF, and what it does is uncertain. Trimming pared 4 bases from V and 4 bases from J, leaving 15 bases between. CDR3 length equals 15 residues. The CDR3 coding sequence is TGCGCCAGCAGTCCCAGGCTCCGGGACCCAGATACGCAGTATTTT. Protein: CASSPRLRDPDTQYF.

The chain has TRBV3-1 and TRBJ1-2; TRBD1 is a possible D gene (6 bases). CDR3 length: 19 amino acids. The germline V gene encodes CDR1 LGHDT and CDR2 YNNKEL (reference sequence). The V end lost 1 base, the J end lost 5 bases, and 26 bases lay between the germline ends. CDR3 protein: CASSQVPQGAGQFGYGYTF. CDR3 DNA: TGTGCCAGCAGCCAAGTTCCACAGGGAGCTGGTCAATTCGGGTATGGCTACACCTTC.

J is TRBJ2-1 and V is TRBV7-3; 8 bases line up with TRBD2. Germline lookup yields CDR1 SGHTA and CDR2 FQGTGA. The junction had 10 bases not matched to a gene; V was cut back by 0 bases and J by 6 bases. CDR3 size: 17 residues. The CDR3 loop is CASSLTRGPGGSNEQFF. As DNA, the CDR3 is TGTGCCAGCAGCTTAACGCGAGGGCCGGGGGGGTCCAATGAGCAGTTCTTC.

This clonotype was counted a few times. This chain links TRBV11-2 with TRBJ2-3; D is unresolved. The germline CDR1 and CDR2 sequences are SGHAT and FQNNGV. The CDR3 is 15 amino acids. With 5 bases removed from V and 2 bases from J, the gap between germline ends came to 14 bases. DNA for the CDR3: TGTGCCAGCAGCCCCTGGCGGCAAGTCACAGATACGCAGTATTTT. Translation: CASSPWRQVTDTQYF.

The chain joins TRBV13 to TRBJ2-7, with D possibly called TRBD1 or TRBD2 (5 bases each). V lost 4 bases, J lost 2 bases, and 9 bases lay in between. Germline V gene sequence: CDR1 PRHDT, CDR2 FYEKMQ (reference sequence). This CDR3 spans 13 amino acids. The CDR3 DNA sequence: TGTGCCAGCAGCTGGGGGAGCACCTACGAGCAGTACTTC. This sequence encodes CASSWGSTYEQYF.

This chain links TRBV9 with TRBJ2-7; 15 positions agree with TRBD2. The CDR3 is 16 amino acids. CDR1 SGDLS and CDR2 YYNGEE come from the germline V gene. After removal of 4 bases from V and 4 bases from J, the junction contained 6 bases not matched to a gene. The CDR3 sequence: CASSSGTSGGLYEQYF. As DNA, the CDR3 is TGTGCCAGCAGCTCCGGGACTAGCGGGGGGCTGTACGAGCAGTACTTC.

V gene TRBV5-1 combines with J gene TRBJ1-4; 9 bases match TRBD1. Germline CDR1 is SGHRS and CDR2 is YFSETQ. The CDR3 loop spans 15 amino acids. V shed 3 bases, J shed 7 bases, and the junction held 7 bases outside the gene matches. CDR3 nucleotide sequence: TGCGCCAGCAGCTGGACAGGGGAGAAGAGTGAAAAACTGTTTTTT. Translating gives CASSWTGEKSEKLFF. Filled out from reference TRBV5-1 and TRBJ1-4, the complete variable domain reads KAGVTQTPRYLIKTRGQQVTLSCSPISGHRSVSWYQQTPGQGLQFLFEYFSETQRNKGNFPGRFSGRQFSNSRSEMNVSTLELGDSALYLCASSWTGEKSEKLFFGSGTQLSVL.

The chain has TRBV20-1 and TRBJ1-5; the D is unclear. Germline loops: CDR1 DFQATT, CDR2 SNEGSKA (reference sequence). This CDR3 contains 16 residues. The V end was cut by 3 bases, the J end by 2 bases, with 17 bases between. The CDR3 sequence: CSASGDSRVGNQPQHF. CDR3 in DNA: TGCAGTGCTAGTGGAGATTCGCGTGTTGGCAATCAGCCCCAGCATTTT.